These 32 T cell receptor beta chains were all obtained from the same sample, sequenced in a study of blood T cell repertoires in COVID-19. TCRdb's copy holds only in-frame clones and misses some; the assay was immunoSEQ multiplex PCR. The table shows roughly 81,000 clones, with around 80% occurring only once. The sample was peripheral blood. The source of these receptors is a man aged 80 or over with active or convalescent COVID-19.

The chain carries TRBV5-1 and TRBJ1-6; D is possibly TRBD1 (6 bases). This CDR3 has 14 amino acids. The germline V gene has CDR1 SGHRS and CDR2 YFSETQ. V shed 2 bases and J shed 8 bases, with 11 bases lying between them. The CDR3 sequence is CASSLKGGDSPLHF. The DNA of the CDR3 is TGCGCCAGCAGCTTAAAGGGGGGGGATTCACCCCTCCACTTT.

This chain connects TRBV15 to TRBJ2-4, with D unresolved. Trimming stripped 4 bases from V and 7 bases from J, with 11 bases between. The CDR3 contains 13 residues. CDR1 and CDR2 (germline): LNHNV, YYDKDF (reference sequence). In nucleotides, the CDR3 is TGTGCCACCAGCACGGATTTGAGGAACATTCAGTACTTC. This encodes CATSTDLRNIQYF.

Comments on this clone: The junction and the germline gene differ at one end; a read error may be behind it. The chain carries TRBV6-2 or TRBV6-3 and TRBJ2-7, with TRBD1 matching over 9 bases. This CDR3 is 16 amino acids long. CDR1 and CDR2 (germline): MNHEY, SVGEGT. CDR3 in DNA: TGTGCCAACAGTTACTTCTTTCCGGGACAGGGTGGCGAGCAGTACTTC. Translating gives CANSYFFPGQGGEQYF.

This CDR3 reads CASASRRTDLREKLFF. In DNA form, the CDR3 reads TGTGCCAGCGCATCCCGGAGGACAGATCTGCGTGAAAAACTGTTTTTT. The V and J genes are TRBV7-8 and TRBJ1-4; perhaps TRBD1 as D (6 bases). Trimming pared 8 bases from V and 7 bases from J, leaving 23 bases between. There are 16 residues in the CDR3. Germline assignment: CDR1 SGHVS and CDR2 FQNEAQ.

The chain has TRBV5-1 and TRBJ1-4; D remains ambiguous. V was clipped by 1 base and J by 0 bases, with 10 bases between them. The length of the CDR3 is 16 residues. Germline CDR1 reads SGHRS; CDR2 reads YFSETQ. The CDR3 here is CASSLMTGTTNEKLFF. The CDR3 DNA follows: TGCGCCAGCAGCTTGATGACGGGAACAACTAATGAAAAACTGTTTTTT. The full variable domain, completed using reference TRBV5-1 and TRBJ1-4, is KAGVTQTPRYLIKTRGQQVTLSCSPISGHRSVSWYQQTPGQGLQFLFEYFSETQRNKGNFPGRFSGRQFSNSRSEMNVSTLELGDSALYLCASSLMTGTTNEKLFFGSGTQLSVL.

The rearrangement links TRBV7-3 to TRBJ1-2, with 7 nucleotides matching TRBD1. V dropped 2 bases and J dropped 7; count of bases not matched to a gene: 4. The germline CDR1 and CDR2 sequences are SGHTA and FQGTGA. This CDR3 is built from 13 residues. The CDR3: CASSLEGAVGYTF. The CDR3 DNA reads as TGTGCCAGCAGCTTAGAGGGGGCGGTTGGCTACACCTTC.

The CDR3 loop reads CASSLGQNYEQYF. The CDR3 DNA follows: TGTGCCAGCAGCTTGGGCCAAAACTACGAGCAGTACTTC. The rearrangement links TRBV7-2 to TRBJ2-7; D not certain. Trimming pared 3 bases from V and 3 bases from J, leaving 9 bases between. The CDR3 consists of 13 residues. Germline CDR1 is SGHTA and CDR2 is FQGNSA.

The J gene is TRBJ2-7, the V gene TRBV28; possibly TRBD1 for D (5 bases). The germline gives CDR1 MDHEN, CDR2 SYDVKM. The CDR3 covers 14 residues. V lost 8 bases and J 1 base, leaving 15 bases between the germline ends. The CDR3 coding sequence is TGTGCCAGCCCAGTCCAGGGTCCATCCTACGAGCAGTACTTC. Protein product: CASPVQGPSYEQYF.

The chain uses TRBV24-1 and TRBJ2-1; TRBD1 matches 9 bases. The ends lost 4 bases at V and 7 bases at J; junction bases unmatched: 10. Germline CDR1 is KGHDR and CDR2 is SFDVKD. The CDR3 consists of 16 residues. For the CDR3, the DNA is TGTGCCACCAGTGACCCCACAGGGGGCGGGATGAATGAGCAGTTCTTC. It codes for CATSDPTGGGMNEQFF.

The genes are TRBV7-2 and TRBJ2-2; D not resolved. V lost 5 bases and J lost 4, with 8 bases in between. In germline, CDR1 is SGHTA, CDR2 FQGNSA. The length of the CDR3 is 13 residues. This CDR3 reads CASSPRVTGELFF. CDR3 coding DNA: TGTGCCAGCAGCCCTCGTGTCACCGGGGAGCTGTTTTTT.

The V and J genes are TRBV9 and TRBJ2-2; D may be TRBD2 (6 bases). Deletions cut 4 bases from V and 0 bases from J, with 13 bases between. Germline V CDR1 and CDR2: SGDLS, YYNGEE. CDR3 length: 16 residues. CDR3 nucleotides: TGTGCCAGCAGCCCCTACGGGGGATCGAACACCGGGGAGCTGTTTTTT. Translated, it gives CASSPYGGSNTGELFF.

V and J are TRBV3-1 (or the pseudogene TRBV3-2) and TRBJ1-3; D is uncertain. In germline, CDR1 is LGHDT, CDR2 YNNKEL (reference sequence). The CDR3 is 15 residues long. V lost 6 bases to trimming and J lost 0 bases, with 12 bases between them. CDR3 sequence: CASRLDGDSGNTIYF. The CDR3 bases are TGTGCCAGCAGACTAGATGGGGACTCTGGAAACACCATATATTTT.

The chain combines TRBV2 with TRBJ2-2; 8 positions agree with TRBD1. Trimming cost V 5 bases and J 6 bases; bases outside gene matches: 8. Germline CDR1 SNHLY, CDR2 FYNNEI. The CDR3 runs 15 residues. CDR3 DNA: TGTGCCAGCAGTCCCCAAACGACAGGGGCCGGGGAGCTGTTTTTT. Translated, it gives CASSPQTTGAGELFF.

This clone is a singleton in its sample. This chain uses TRBV7-3 with TRBJ2-3; 11 bases fit TRBD2. The germline gives CDR1 SGHTA, CDR2 FQGTGA. CDR3 length equals 17 residues. With V trimmed by 4 bases and J by 2 bases, 8 bases remained unmatched. The CDR3 reads CASSSPSGGPLTDTQYF. The CDR3 DNA is TGTGCCAGCAGCTCCCCTAGCGGGGGGCCCCTCACAGATACGCAGTATTTT. Supplemented by reference TRBV7-3 and TRBJ2-3, the full variable domain reads GAGVSQTPSNKVTEKGKYVELRCDPISGHTALYWYRQSLGQGPEFLIYFQGTGAADDSGLPNDRFFAVRPEGSVSTLKIQRTERGDSAVYLCASSSPSGGPLTDTQYFGPGTRLTVL.

This sequence joins TRBV5-1 and TRBJ2-7, with D perhaps TRBD2 (5 bases). From germline, CDR1 is SGHRS and CDR2 YFSETQ. This CDR3 has 14 amino acids. The V end lost 5 bases, the J end lost 3 bases, and 15 bases lay between the germline ends. CDR3 nucleotide sequence: TGCGCCAGCAGTCTTCGGACGGGAAACTACGAGCAGTACTTC. Protein sequence: CASSLRTGNYEQYF.

The chain uses TRBV12-3 or TRBV12-4 and TRBJ2-7, with D perhaps matching TRBD2 (5 bases). Trimming pared 6 bases from V and 7 bases from J, leaving 16 bases between. The CDR3 has 13 residues. CDR3 nucleotides: TGTGCCAGCAGCCCTGCTCTAGCTGGGGAGCAGTACTTC. As protein: CASSPALAGEQYF.

This rearrangement joins TRBV5-1 to TRBJ1-2; D perhaps matches TRBD1 (5 bases). Trimming removed 0 bases from V and 2 bases from J, with 11 bases in between. CDR3 length equals 15 residues. Germline V gene data show CDR1 as SGHRS and CDR2 as YFSETQ. In DNA, the CDR3 is TGCGCCAGCAGCTTGGATGCGGGGCGCAACTATGGCTACACCTTC. Protein product: CASSLDAGRNYGYTF.

This rearrangement joins TRBV6-2 or TRBV6-3 to TRBJ2-2; TRBD1 is a possible D gene (6 bases). The V and J ends lost 6 bases and 4 bases respectively, with 15 bases between them. Germline CDR1 reads MNHEY; CDR2 reads SVGEGT. CDR3 length: 15 residues. CDR3 DNA sequence: TGTGCCAGCAGCCGTGACAGGATGAGCACCGGGGAGCTGTTTTTT. Translating gives CASSRDRMSTGELFF.

This chain joins TRBV3-1 (or the pseudogene TRBV3-2) and TRBJ1-6; D gene unclear. This CDR3 is 15 amino acids long. V was trimmed by 1 base and J by 7 bases, leaving 11 bases between them. The germline V gene has CDR1 LGHDT and CDR2 YNNKEL (reference sequence). CDR3: CASSQAQVGNSPLHF. CDR3 DNA sequence: TGTGCCAGCAGCCAAGCCCAGGTTGGAAATTCACCCCTCCACTTT.

The V gene is TRBV28, the J gene TRBJ1-2, with D unclear. CDR3 size: 14 residues. CDR1 and CDR2 (germline): MDHEN, SYDVKM. Trimming pared 2 bases from V and 6 bases from J, leaving 13 bases between. The chain's CDR3 is CASSLGTPSNGYTF. As DNA, the CDR3 is TGTGCCAGCAGTTTAGGCACTCCTAGCAATGGCTACACCTTC.

This clone has only a few counts. The chain combines TRBV5-1 with TRBJ1-2; the match to TRBD1 covers 7 bases. This CDR3 is 15 amino acids long. Germline V CDR1 and CDR2: SGHRS, YFSETQ. Unmatched junction bases numbered 3, after V lost 0 bases and J lost 1 base. In DNA, the CDR3 is TGCGCCAGCAGCTTGGCCGACAGGGATAACTATGGCTACACCTTC. It codes for CASSLADRDNYGYTF. Using reference TRBV5-1 and TRBJ1-2 for the parts outside the CDR3, the full variable domain is KAGVTQTPRYLIKTRGQQVTLSCSPISGHRSVSWYQQTPGQGLQFLFEYFSETQRNKGNFPGRFSGRQFSNSRSEMNVSTLELGDSALYLCASSLADRDNYGYTFGSGTRLTVV.

The chain has TRBV18 and TRBJ1-5; possibly TRBD1 for D (6 bases). The CDR3 sequence is 14 residues long. Per the germline V gene, CDR1 is KGHSH and CDR2 is LQKENI. The V end lost 6 bases, the J end lost 0 bases, and 9 bases lay between the germline ends. CDR3 DNA sequence: TGTGCCAGCTCCCAGGGGTATAGCAATCAGCCCCAGCATTTT. Amino acid sequence: CASSQGYSNQPQHF.

The chain employs TRBV5-4 and TRBJ2-1, with 9 bases that match TRBD2. The CDR3 totals 14 residues. Germline V CDR1 and CDR2: SGHNT, YYREEE (reference sequence). Trimming took 4 bases from V and 7 from J; bases not matched to a gene: 6. The CDR3 nucleotides read TGTGCCAGCAGCAGTAGCGGGAGTGCGAATGAGCAGTTCTTC. As protein: CASSSSGSANEQFF.

The J gene is TRBJ1-1, the V gene TRBV12-3 or TRBV12-4; D ambiguous. CDR3 length: 12 residues. V was clipped by 5 bases and J by 1 base, with 5 bases between them. In DNA form, the CDR3 reads TGTGCCAGCAGTCGAGAGAACACTGAAGCTTTCTTT. This translates into CASSRENTEAFF.

Only one count was recorded for this clone. J is TRBJ2-5 and V is TRBV4-1, with 10 bases fitting TRBD2. CDR1 MGHRA and CDR2 YSYEKL come from the germline V gene. The CDR3 extends over 13 amino acids. The V segment lost 4 bases and the J segment 4 bases; nucleotides outside the gene matches: 0. The CDR3 coding sequence is TGCGCCAGCAGCCGACTAGCGGGAGAGACCCAGTACTTC. This gives the protein CASSRLAGETQYF.

This clone was observed a handful of times. V gene TRBV18 combines with J gene TRBJ2-7; 10 positions match TRBD1. The germline gives CDR1 KGHSH, CDR2 LQKENI. V shed 3 bases, J shed 2 bases, and the junction held 10 bases outside the gene matches. The CDR3 totals 17 residues. The CDR3 coding sequence is TGTGCCAGCTCACCCGGGGGGTCCGGGACAGGGGCCTACGAGCAGTACTTC. Encoded protein: CASSPGGSGTGAYEQYF.

CDR3 DNA: TGTGCCAGCAGTACGGGCAGGGTGTATGGCTACACCTTC. This encodes CASSTGRVYGYTF. This rearrangement joins TRBV12-3 or TRBV12-4 to TRBJ1-2, with D possibly matching TRBD1 (5 bases). CDR3 length: 13 amino acids. V dropped 5 bases and J dropped 5 bases, with 12 bases sitting between them.

This clone has just a few counts. The chain combines TRBV24-1 with TRBJ1-4; 9 bases line up with TRBD1. The CDR3 covers 14 residues. The germline V gene has CDR1 KGHDR and CDR2 SFDVKD. Trimming cost V 5 bases and J 8 bases; bases outside gene matches: 5. The CDR3 bases are TGTGCCACCAGTGCACAGGGGGCACGAGAAAAACTGTTTTTT. As protein: CATSAQGAREKLFF.

The chain couples TRBV2 to TRBJ1-4, with 9 positions matching TRBD1. The ends lost 9 bases at V and 0 bases at J; junction bases unmatched: 8. Germline CDR1 is SNHLY and CDR2 is FYNNEI. The CDR3 sequence is 16 residues long. For the CDR3, the DNA is TGTGCCAGTGTGGACAGGGGACATTCAACTAATGAAAAACTGTTTTTT. Translating gives CASVDRGHSTNEKLFF. Combining the CDR3 with reference TRBV2 and TRBJ1-4 gives the whole variable domain EPEVTQTPSHQVTQMGQEVILRCVPISNHLYFYWYRQILGQKVEFLVSFYNNEISEKSEIFDDQFSVERPDGSNFTLKIRSTKLEDSAMYFCASVDRGHSTNEKLFFGSGTQLSVL.

The chain has TRBV16 and TRBJ1-1; TRBD1 matches at 8 bases. Unmatched junction bases numbered 13, after V lost 4 bases and J lost 3 bases. The CDR3 spans 17 residues. Germline V gene data show CDR1 as KGHSY and CDR2 as FQNENV. The DNA of the CDR3 is TGTGCCAGCAGCCCGACAACAGGGGGAATTAGGTACACTGAAGCTTTCTTT. It translates to CASSPTTGGIRYTEAFF.

The chain links TRBV18 to TRBJ1-4, with 7 bases lining up with TRBD1. V gave up 3 bases and J gave up 6 bases; unmatched junction bases: 4. Germline V lookup: CDR1 KGHSH, CDR2 LQKENI. This CDR3 region has 14 residues. CDR3 amino acids: CASSPETGYEKLFF. In nucleotides, the CDR3 is TGTGCCAGCTCACCGGAGACAGGGTATGAAAAACTGTTTTTT.

This chain uses TRBV27 with TRBJ1-2; 7 bases are shared with TRBD1. CDR3 length equals 13 residues. Germline V lookup: CDR1 MNHEY, CDR2 SMNVEV (reference sequence). V dropped 2 bases and J dropped 3; count of bases not matched to a gene: 0. CDR3: CASSLDRDYGYTF. The CDR3 bases are TGTGCCAGCAGTTTAGACAGGGACTATGGCTACACCTTC.